This T cell receptor beta chain emerged from a study of shared clonotypes between healthy human individuals. Naive CD8 isolation took CD45RO-negative cells positively selected for CCR7 and excluded terminally differentiated effector memory CD45RA+ cells. The study enrolled healthy HIV-negative adults without recent acute infections or vaccinations as donors. TCRdb's table, derived via immunoSEQ multiplex PCR, lists solely in-frame clones and lacks some. Of millions of clones detected, less than 95% appear once; the ten largest clones hold around 1.1%. The V gene end was trimmed by 4 bases and the J gene end by 2 bases; junction bases not matched to a gene: 2. The germline gives CDR1 LNHNV, CDR2 YYDKDF (reference sequence). The CDR3 is 14 residues long.

The sample taken for sequencing was naive CD8+ T cells sorted from blood. The sequence was obtained from a man in his late teens or twenties in good health. The chain employs TRBV15 and TRBJ1-5; 7 bases map to TRBD1. The CDR3 loop is CATSIGTGNQPQHF. The CDR3 DNA is TGTGCCACCAGCATTGGGACAGGCAATCAGCCCCAGCATTTT.